The 6 T cell receptor gamma chains below come from one sample, sequenced in a study of gamma delta lymphoproliferative disorders and STAT genes. Genomic DNA from isolated PBMCs served as the sequencing template. TCRdb made new clone calls on the multiplex PCR reads using CATT. The sample yields several hundred gamma-chain clones, about 12% seen once. Sequencing was performed on blood. The receptors stem from a human donor in good health.

This clone is deemed medium-sized (0.01 to 0.1%). In the same sample, other DNA sequences code for this CDR3. This chain joins TRGV5 and TRGJ1 or TRGJ2. Matching the DNA to germline supplied the J gene, which TCRdb does not give. The junction had 5 bases not matched to a gene; V was cut back by 5 bases and J by 4 bases. The V gene's germline CDR1 is VINAFY and CDR2 YDVSNSKD. This CDR3 spans 12 amino acids. Here the CDR3 DNA reads TGTGCCACCTGGGGCGGATATTATAAGAAACTCTTT. Amino acids: CATWGGYYKKLF.

By share of the sample, this clone is medium-sized (0.01 to 0.1%). Called V gene: TRGV3; the J gene was not called. This CDR3 is 11 amino acids long. The germline V gene has CDR1 VTNTFY and CDR2 YDVSTARD (reference sequence). CDR3: CATWDFGHPLF. DNA for the CDR3: TGTGCCACCTGGGACTTTGGACATCCACTCTTT.

This clone was recorded a few times. V is TRGV11 and J is TRGJ1 or TRGJ2. Here the J gene was assigned by germline matching of the DNA, as TCRdb has none. TRGV11 is annotated as an ORF whose role is uncertain. The CDR3 has 12 residues. The J segment lost 5 bases and the V segment lost 8 bases, leaving 6 bases of the junction unmatched. CDR3 residues: CACWTNDYKKLF. The DNA for the CDR3 is TGTGCCTGCTGGACTAACGATTATAAGAAACTCTTT.

Sample share makes this clone medium-sized. The chain joins TRGV3 to TRGJ1 or TRGJ2. TCRdb offers no J gene call, so here the DNA was matched to germline to obtain one. The germline gives CDR1 VTNTFY, CDR2 YDVSTARD (reference sequence). The CDR3 is 12 amino acids. J lost 8 bases, V lost 6 bases, and 10 bases had no gene match. CDR3 sequence reads: CATWCQEDKKLF. The CDR3 region has the DNA TGTGCCACCTGGTGTCAAGAGGATAAGAAACTCTTT.

The chain uses TRGV2 and TRGJ1 or TRGJ2. The J gene was not available in TCRdb and was assigned here by matching the DNA to germline segments. The CDR3 has 14 amino acids. CDR1 and CDR2 from the germline V gene are EGSNGY and YDSYNSKV. V lost 0 bases to trimming and J lost 7 bases; unmatched junction nucleotides: 9. The CDR3 region is CATWDGPGEYKKLF. The CDR3 coding sequence is TGTGCCACCTGGGACGGGCCGGGAGAATATAAGAAACTCTTT.

By its share, this clone is medium-sized. This sequence joins TRGV4 and TRGJ1 or TRGJ2. As TCRdb names no J gene, one was assigned here on the basis of a DNA match to germline. The V and J ends lost 0 bases and 7 bases, in that order; junction bases with no gene match: 3. The CDR3 loop spans 12 amino acids. From germline, CDR1 is EGSTGY and CDR2 YDSYTSSV. CDR3 nucleotides: TGTGCCACCTGGGATGGGCAATATAAGAAACTCTTT. Translated, it gives CATWDGQYKKLF.